This TCR beta chain was sequenced in a study of identical twins. TCRdb analysed the 5' RACE reads with MiXCR anew, one entry per CDR3 protein. The sample yields around 680,000 distinct CDR3 sequences, 8.5% to 9.5% seen once. The germline V gene encodes CDR1 DFQATT and CDR2 SNEGSKA (reference sequence). The CDR3 extends over 14 amino acids. This clonotype occurred a few times. The junction differs from germline at one of its ends, possibly a read error. These same data were also listed under a study on yellow fever vaccine responses in identical twins.

Sequencing was carried out using PBMCs. V gene TRBV20-1 combines with J gene TRBJ2-1; TRBD1 or TRBD2 may be the D gene (5 bases each). The sequence came from a woman younger than 30 in good health. CDR3 in amino acids: CSALGADSRFFMVF. As DNA, the CDR3 is TGCAGTGCGCTCGGGGCAGACTCCCGATTCTTTATGGTCTTC.